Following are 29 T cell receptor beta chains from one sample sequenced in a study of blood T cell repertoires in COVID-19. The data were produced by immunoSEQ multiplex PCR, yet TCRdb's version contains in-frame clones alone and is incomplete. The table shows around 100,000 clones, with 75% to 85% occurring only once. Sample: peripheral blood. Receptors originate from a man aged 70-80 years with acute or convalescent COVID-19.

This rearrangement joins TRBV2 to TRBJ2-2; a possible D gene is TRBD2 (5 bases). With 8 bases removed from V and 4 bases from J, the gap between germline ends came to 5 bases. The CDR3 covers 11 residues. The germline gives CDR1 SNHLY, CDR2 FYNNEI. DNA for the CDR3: TGTGCCAGCCGGGGCACCGGGGAGCTGTTTTTT. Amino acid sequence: CASRGTGELFF.

CDR3 sequence (DNA): TGTGCCACCTCCAGGGGAGCCAACGTCCTGACTTTC. This encodes CATSRGANVLTF. The V gene is TRBV19, the J gene TRBJ2-6; possibly TRBD1 for D (6 bases). Trimming removed 10 bases at V and 7 bases at J, with 11 bases between. The CDR3 has 12 residues. Germline V gene sequence: CDR1 LNHDA, CDR2 SQIVND (reference sequence).

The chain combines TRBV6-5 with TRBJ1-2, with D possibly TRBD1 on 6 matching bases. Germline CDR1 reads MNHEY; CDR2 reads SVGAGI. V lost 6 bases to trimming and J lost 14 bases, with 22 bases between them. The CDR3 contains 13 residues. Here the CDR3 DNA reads TGTGCCAGCAGCCTACACTCGACAGGTCCCGCTACCTTC. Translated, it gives CASSLHSTGPATF.

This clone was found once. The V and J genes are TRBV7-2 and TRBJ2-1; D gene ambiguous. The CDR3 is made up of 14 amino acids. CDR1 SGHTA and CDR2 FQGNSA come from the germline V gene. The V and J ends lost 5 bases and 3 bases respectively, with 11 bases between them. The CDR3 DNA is TGTGCCAGCAGCCGGTCGCATTTCTACAATGAGCAGTTCTTC. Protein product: CASSRSHFYNEQFF.

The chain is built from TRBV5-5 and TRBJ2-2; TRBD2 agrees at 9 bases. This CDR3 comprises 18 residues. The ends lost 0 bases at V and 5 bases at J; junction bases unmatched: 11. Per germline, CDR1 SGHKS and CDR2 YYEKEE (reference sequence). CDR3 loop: CASSLEALAGKSTGELFF. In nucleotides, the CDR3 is TGTGCCAGCAGCTTGGAGGCACTAGCGGGTAAAAGTACCGGGGAGCTGTTTTTT.

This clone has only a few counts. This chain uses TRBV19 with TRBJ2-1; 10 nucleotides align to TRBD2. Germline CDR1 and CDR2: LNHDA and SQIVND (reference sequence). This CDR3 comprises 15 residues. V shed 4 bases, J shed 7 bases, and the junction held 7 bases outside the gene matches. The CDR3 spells CASSNWASGGNEQFF. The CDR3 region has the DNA TGTGCCAGTAGTAATTGGGCTAGCGGGGGTAATGAGCAGTTCTTC.

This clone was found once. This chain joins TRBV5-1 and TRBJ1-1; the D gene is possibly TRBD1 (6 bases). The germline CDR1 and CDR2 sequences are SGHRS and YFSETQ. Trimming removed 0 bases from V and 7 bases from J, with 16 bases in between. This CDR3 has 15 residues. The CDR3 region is CASSLGPGEVVEAFF. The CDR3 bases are TGCGCCAGCAGCTTGGGTCCAGGGGAAGTTGTTGAAGCTTTCTTT.

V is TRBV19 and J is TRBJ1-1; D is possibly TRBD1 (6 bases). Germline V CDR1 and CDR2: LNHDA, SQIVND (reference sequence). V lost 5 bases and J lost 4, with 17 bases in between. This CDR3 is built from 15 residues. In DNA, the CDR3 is TGTGCCAGTAGTCCGATACAGGGAGGGACCACTGAAGCTTTCTTT. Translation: CASSPIQGGTTEAFF.

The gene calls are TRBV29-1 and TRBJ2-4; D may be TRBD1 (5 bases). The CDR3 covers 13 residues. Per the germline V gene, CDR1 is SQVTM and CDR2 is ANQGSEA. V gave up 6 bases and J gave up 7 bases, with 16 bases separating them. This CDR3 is CSVESGFRNIQYF. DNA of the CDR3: TGCAGCGTGGAATCAGGGTTTAGGAACATTCAGTACTTC.

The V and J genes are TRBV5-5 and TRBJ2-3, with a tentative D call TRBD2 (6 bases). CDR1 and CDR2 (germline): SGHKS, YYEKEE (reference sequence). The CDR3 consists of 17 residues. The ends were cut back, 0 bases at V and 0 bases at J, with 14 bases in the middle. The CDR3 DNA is TGTGCCAGCAGCTTGGAAGAAGTAGCGGTTAGCACAGATACGCAGTATTTT. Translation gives CASSLEEVAVSTDTQYF.

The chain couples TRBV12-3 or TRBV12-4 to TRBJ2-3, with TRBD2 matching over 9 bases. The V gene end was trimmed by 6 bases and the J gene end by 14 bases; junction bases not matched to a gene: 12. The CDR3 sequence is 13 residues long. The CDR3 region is CASRVAAGGPTYF. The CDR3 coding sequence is TGTGCCAGCAGAGTTGCAGCGGGGGGACCAACGTATTTT.

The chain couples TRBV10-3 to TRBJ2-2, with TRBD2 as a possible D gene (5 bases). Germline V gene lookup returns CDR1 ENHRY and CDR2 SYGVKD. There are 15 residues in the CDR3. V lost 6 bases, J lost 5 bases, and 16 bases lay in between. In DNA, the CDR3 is TGTGCCATCAGGTCCCTCCCCTCGGGGACCGGGGAGCTGTTTTTT. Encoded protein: CAIRSLPSGTGELFF.

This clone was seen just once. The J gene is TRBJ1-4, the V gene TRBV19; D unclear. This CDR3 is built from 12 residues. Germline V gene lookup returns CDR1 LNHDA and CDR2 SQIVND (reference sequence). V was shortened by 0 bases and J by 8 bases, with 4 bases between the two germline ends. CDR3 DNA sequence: TGTGCCAGTAGTATAGACAGAGAAAAACTGTTTTTT. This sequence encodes CASSIDREKLFF.

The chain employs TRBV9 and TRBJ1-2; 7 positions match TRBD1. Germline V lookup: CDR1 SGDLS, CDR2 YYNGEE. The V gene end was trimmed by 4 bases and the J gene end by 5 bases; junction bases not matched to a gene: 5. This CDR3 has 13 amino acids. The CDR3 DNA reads TGTGCCAGCAGCCGAGCACAGGGGTATGGCTACACCTTC. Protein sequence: CASSRAQGYGYTF.

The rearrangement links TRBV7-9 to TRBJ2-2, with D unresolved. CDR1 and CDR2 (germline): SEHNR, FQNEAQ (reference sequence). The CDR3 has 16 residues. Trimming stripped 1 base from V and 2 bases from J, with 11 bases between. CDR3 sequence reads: CASSLVGRRNTGELFF. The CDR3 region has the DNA TGTGCCAGCAGCTTAGTCGGTCGCCGTAACACCGGGGAGCTGTTTTTT.

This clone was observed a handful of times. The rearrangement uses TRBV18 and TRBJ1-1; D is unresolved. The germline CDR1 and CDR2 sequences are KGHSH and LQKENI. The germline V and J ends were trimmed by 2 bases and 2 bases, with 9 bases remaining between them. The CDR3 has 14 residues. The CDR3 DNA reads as TGTGCCAGCTCACCAACGACAAAAAACACTGAAGCTTTCTTT. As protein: CASSPTTKNTEAFF. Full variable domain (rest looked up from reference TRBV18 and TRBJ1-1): NAGVMQNPRHLVRRRGQEARLRCSPMKGHSHVYWYRQLPEEGLKFMVYLQKENIIDESGMPKERFSAEFPKEGPSILRIQQVVRGDSAAYFCASSPTTKNTEAFFGQGTRLTVV.

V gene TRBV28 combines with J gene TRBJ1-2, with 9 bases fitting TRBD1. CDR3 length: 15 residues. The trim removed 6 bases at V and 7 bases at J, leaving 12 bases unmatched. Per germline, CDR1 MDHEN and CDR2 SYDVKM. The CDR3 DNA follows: TGTGCCAGCAGGATAGGACAGGGGCGTCAAGGTGGCTACACCTTC. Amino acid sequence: CASRIGQGRQGGYTF.

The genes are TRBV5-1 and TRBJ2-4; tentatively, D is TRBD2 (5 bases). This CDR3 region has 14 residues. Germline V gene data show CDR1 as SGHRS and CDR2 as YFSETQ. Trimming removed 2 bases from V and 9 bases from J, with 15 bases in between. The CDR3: CASSFLEGRSIQYF. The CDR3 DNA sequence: TGCGCCAGCAGCTTCCTCGAGGGTCGCAGCATTCAGTACTTC.

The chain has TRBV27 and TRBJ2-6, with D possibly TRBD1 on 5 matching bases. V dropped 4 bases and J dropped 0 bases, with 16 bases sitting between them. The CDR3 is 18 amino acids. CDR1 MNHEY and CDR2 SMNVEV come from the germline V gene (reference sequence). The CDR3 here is CASSSYQLTVSGANVLTF. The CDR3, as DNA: TGTGCCAGCAGTTCCTACCAATTGACAGTCTCTGGGGCCAACGTCCTGACTTTC.

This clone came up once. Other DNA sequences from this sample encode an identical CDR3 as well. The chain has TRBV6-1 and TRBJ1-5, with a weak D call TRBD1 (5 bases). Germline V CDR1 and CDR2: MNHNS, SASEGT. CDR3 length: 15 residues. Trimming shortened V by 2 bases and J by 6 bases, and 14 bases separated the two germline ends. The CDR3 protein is CASSELGGVAQPQHF. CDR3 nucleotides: TGTGCCAGCAGTGAATTGGGGGGAGTGGCTCAGCCCCAGCATTTT.

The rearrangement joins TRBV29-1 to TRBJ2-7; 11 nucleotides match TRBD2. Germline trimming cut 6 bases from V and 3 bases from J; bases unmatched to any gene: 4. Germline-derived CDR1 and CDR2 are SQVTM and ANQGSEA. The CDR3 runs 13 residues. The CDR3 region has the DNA TGCAGCGTGGGTGGGACTAGCGGCTACGAGCAGTACTTC. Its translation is CSVGGTSGYEQYF.

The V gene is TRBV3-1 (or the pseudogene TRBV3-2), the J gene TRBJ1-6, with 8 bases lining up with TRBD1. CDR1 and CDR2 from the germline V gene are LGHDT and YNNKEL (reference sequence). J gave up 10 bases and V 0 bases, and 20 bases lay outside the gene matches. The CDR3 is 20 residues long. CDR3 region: CASSQDQSRGRELSSSPLHF. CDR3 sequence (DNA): TGTGCCAGCAGCCAAGATCAGAGCAGGGGGCGGGAGCTAAGCTCATCACCCCTCCACTTT.

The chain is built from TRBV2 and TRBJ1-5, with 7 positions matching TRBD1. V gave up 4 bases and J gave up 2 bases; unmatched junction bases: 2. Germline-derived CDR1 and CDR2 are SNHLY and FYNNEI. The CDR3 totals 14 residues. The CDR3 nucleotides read TGTGCCAGCAGTGGAGACAGGGGCAATCAGCCCCAGCATTTT. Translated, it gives CASSGDRGNQPQHF. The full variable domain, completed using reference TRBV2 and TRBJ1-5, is EPEVTQTPSHQVTQMGQEVILRCVPISNHLYFYWYRQILGQKVEFLVSFYNNEISEKSEIFDDQFSVERPDGSNFTLKIRSTKLEDSAMYFCASSGDRGNQPQHFGDGTRLSIL.

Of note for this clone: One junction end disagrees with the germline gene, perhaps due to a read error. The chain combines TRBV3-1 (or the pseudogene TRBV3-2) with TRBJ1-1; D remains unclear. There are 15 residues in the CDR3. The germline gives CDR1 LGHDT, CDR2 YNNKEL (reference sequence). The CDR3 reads CASSQGNVRNTEVFF. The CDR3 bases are TGTGCCAGCAGCCAAGGGAACGTCAGGAACACTGAAGTTTTCTTT.

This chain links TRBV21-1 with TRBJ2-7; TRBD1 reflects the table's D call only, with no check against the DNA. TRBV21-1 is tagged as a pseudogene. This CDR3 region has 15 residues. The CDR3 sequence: CASYHQGRIFREQYF. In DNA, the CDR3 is TGTGCCAGCTATCATCAGGGAAGGATTTTTAGGGAGCAGTACTTC.

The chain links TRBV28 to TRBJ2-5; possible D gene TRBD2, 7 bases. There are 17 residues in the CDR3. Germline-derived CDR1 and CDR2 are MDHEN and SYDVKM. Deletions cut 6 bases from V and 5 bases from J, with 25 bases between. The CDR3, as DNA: TGTGCCAGCAGGTCTGCTAAAGGGGGAGGGCCGAGGGAGACCCAGTACTTC. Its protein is CASRSAKGGGPRETQYF.

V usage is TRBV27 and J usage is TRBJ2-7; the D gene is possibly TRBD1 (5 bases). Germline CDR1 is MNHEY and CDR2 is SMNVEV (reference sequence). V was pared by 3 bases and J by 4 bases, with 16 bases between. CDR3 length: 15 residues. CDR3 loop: CASSFPGQGRYEQYF. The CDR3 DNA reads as TGTGCCAGCAGTTTCCCAGGGCAGGGCAGGTACGAGCAGTACTTC.

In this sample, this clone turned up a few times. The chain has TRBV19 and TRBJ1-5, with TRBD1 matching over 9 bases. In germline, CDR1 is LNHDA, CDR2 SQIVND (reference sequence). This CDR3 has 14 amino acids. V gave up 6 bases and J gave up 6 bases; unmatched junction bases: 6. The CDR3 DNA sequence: TGTGCCAGTAGCGGACAGGGGCGCCTTCAGCCCCAGCATTTT. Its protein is CASSGQGRLQPQHF.

The CDR3 protein is CASSPTGGDYNEQFF. CDR3 bases: TGTGCCAGCAGTCCGACAGGGGGGGACTACAATGAGCAGTTCTTC. The V call is TRBV6-5, the J call TRBJ2-1; 9 bases are a match to TRBD1. V gave up 5 bases and J gave up 3 bases; unmatched junction bases: 5. Germline V gives CDR1 MNHEY, CDR2 SVGAGI. This CDR3 spans 15 amino acids.